This TCR beta chain was identified in a study of T cell responses to AZD1222 COVID-19 vaccine. Here immunoSEQ multiplex PCR was the method, and the copy in TCRdb shows in-frame clones only, minus some. The data show 130,000 to 150,000 clones, about 92% seen once. CDR1 is SGHTA, CDR2 FQGNSA, per germline. This CDR3 contains 14 residues. Between the trimmed V and J ends, which lost 2 bases and 3 bases, there was a span of 8 bases. Some second doses came at about 4 weeks and others at about 12 weeks; these were pooled. This chain joins TRBV7-2 and TRBJ1-5; D unresolved. The input for sequencing was peripheral blood, taken 28 days after the second AZD1222 dose. This TCR was recovered from an adult who received the AZD1222 COVID-19 vaccine. The CDR3 region has the DNA TGTGCCAGCAGCTTATGGCGCTACAATCAGCCCCAGCATTTT. Translating it yields CASSLWRYNQPQHF.